Shown below are 32 T cell receptor beta chains from a single sample sequenced in a study of shared clonotypes between healthy human individuals. Naive CD8 cells were CD45RO-negative, positively selected for CCR7, excluding terminally differentiated effector memory CD45RA+ cells. Method: immunoSEQ multiplex PCR; TCRdb's copy keeps in-frame clones and lacks some. The table has roughly 2 million clones, approximately 95% seen once. Sequencing was done on a sample of naive CD8+ T cells sorted from blood. Source of these receptors: a man between 18 and 35 years old in good health.

The chain employs TRBV21-1 and TRBJ1-2; TRBD1 is taken as the D call from the table, unchecked against the DNA. TRBV21-1 has pseudogene status. The CDR3 has 13 residues. This chain's CDR3 is CKSQDRGCYGYTF. In DNA, the CDR3 is TGTAAAAGTCAGGACAGGGGATGCTATGGCTACACCTTC.

The chain is built from TRBV7-9 and TRBJ2-1; TRBD1 aligns across 12 bases. Germline V gene sequence: CDR1 SEHNR, CDR2 FQNEAQ (reference sequence). V shed 3 bases and J 2 bases; nucleotides not matched to a gene: 5. The CDR3 runs 17 residues. The CDR3: CASSLGWDRGPYNEQFF. In DNA form, the CDR3 reads TGTGCCAGCAGCTTGGGCTGGGACAGGGGGCCCTACAATGAGCAGTTCTTC.

On this clone itself: The sample has other DNA sequences that encode this CDR3 too. The chain uses TRBV7-9 and TRBJ2-2; D not resolved. Germline V CDR1 and CDR2: SEHNR, FQNEAQ (reference sequence). The CDR3 sequence is 12 residues long. The V gene lost 5 bases and the J gene lost 5 bases, with 6 bases spanning the gap. CDR3 sequence (DNA): TGTGCCAGCAGCCCCCCAACCGGGGAGCTGTTTTTT. Encoded protein: CASSPPTGELFF.

The chain joins TRBV6-5 to TRBJ1-2; D perhaps matches TRBD1 (6 bases). Germline V CDR1 and CDR2: MNHEY, SVGAGI. This CDR3 contains 12 residues. V lost 6 bases and J 5 bases, leaving 10 bases between the germline ends. CDR3 amino acids: CASRDTGYGYTF. The CDR3 DNA reads TGTGCCAGCAGAGATACAGGGTATGGCTACACCTTC.

With respect to this clone: This CDR3 is also generated by other DNA sequences in the sample. The chain combines TRBV27 with TRBJ2-3, with D uncertain. The CDR3 has 16 amino acids. V was clipped by 2 bases and J by 1 base, with 13 bases between them. Germline V gene lookup returns CDR1 MNHEY and CDR2 SMNVEV (reference sequence). The CDR3 region is CASSLGPGSGTDTQYF. The CDR3 nucleotides read TGTGCCAGCAGTTTAGGTCCGGGCTCGGGCACAGATACGCAGTATTTT.

The chain joins TRBV7-3 to TRBJ1-1; perhaps TRBD1 as D (5 bases). V gave up 9 bases and J gave up 2 bases, with 13 bases separating them. The CDR3 is 13 residues long. The germline CDR1 and CDR2 sequences are SGHTA and FQGTGA. The CDR3 region is CASSSQENTEAFF. CDR3 DNA sequence: TGTGCCAGTTCATCACAGGAAAACACTGAAGCTTTCTTT.

The gene calls are TRBV27 and TRBJ2-3, with 8 bases fitting TRBD1. J gave up 3 bases and V 7 bases, and 15 bases lay outside the gene matches. Germline assignment: CDR1 MNHEY and CDR2 SMNVEV (reference sequence). This CDR3 is built from 17 residues. The CDR3 sequence: CASTPMGAGGPTDTQYF. CDR3 bases: TGTGCCAGCACACCGATGGGGGCAGGGGGCCCTACAGATACGCAGTATTTT.

V is TRBV6-5 and J is TRBJ1-1, with D uncertain. This CDR3 comprises 14 residues. Germline CDR1 reads MNHEY; CDR2 reads SVGAGI. V lost 5 bases and J lost 0, with 10 bases in between. CDR3 in amino acids: CASSLAPVNTEAFF. CDR3 coding DNA: TGTGCCAGCAGTCTCGCACCGGTGAACACTGAAGCTTTCTTT.

The rearrangement links TRBV7-9 to TRBJ1-2, with a weak D call TRBD1 (6 bases). With 3 bases removed from V and 6 bases from J, the gap between germline ends came to 11 bases. CDR3 length: 13 residues. Germline CDR1 reads SEHNR; CDR2 reads FQNEAQ (reference sequence). The DNA of the CDR3 is TGTGCCAGCAGCTTTACAGGGTTGGATGGCTACACCTTC. Its translation: CASSFTGLDGYTF.

This clone was seen only once. Other DNA variants within this sample encode the same CDR3. This chain links TRBV5-1 with TRBJ1-1; D remains ambiguous. Trimming took 0 bases from V and 2 from J, leaving 8 bases between them. Looked up from germline, CDR1 is SGHRS and CDR2 is YFSETQ. CDR3 length: 14 residues. CDR3 residues: CASSLEWGNTEAFF. The CDR3 nucleotides read TGCGCCAGCAGCTTGGAGTGGGGTAACACTGAAGCTTTCTTT. Complete variable domain (other parts from reference TRBV5-1 and TRBJ1-1): KAGVTQTPRYLIKTRGQQVTLSCSPISGHRSVSWYQQTPGQGLQFLFEYFSETQRNKGNFPGRFSGRQFSNSRSEMNVSTLELGDSALYLCASSLEWGNTEAFFGQGTRLTVV.

The chain combines TRBV9 with TRBJ2-1, with D perhaps matching TRBD1 (6 bases). There are 16 residues in the CDR3. Per the germline V gene, CDR1 is SGDLS and CDR2 is YYNGEE. Trimming stripped 0 bases from V and 7 bases from J, with 17 bases between. The CDR3 DNA reads as TGTGCCAGCAGCGTAGTCGGGACAACTAAGGGAAATGAGCAGTTCTTC. It encodes CASSVVGTTKGNEQFF.

The chain has TRBV13 and TRBJ1-3; no firm D call. Germline loops: CDR1 PRHDT, CDR2 FYEKMQ (reference sequence). The germline V and J ends were trimmed by 5 bases and 0 bases, with 11 bases remaining between them. The CDR3 loop spans 15 amino acids. DNA of the CDR3: TGTGCCAGCAGCGCCACGCTCCTCTCTGGAAACACCATATATTTT. Protein product: CASSATLLSGNTIYF.

The chain is built from TRBV10-1 and TRBJ2-3; 9 positions match TRBD2. Germline CDR1 reads WNHNN; CDR2 reads SYGVQD (reference sequence). This CDR3 is built from 14 residues. V dropped 3 bases and J dropped 4; count of bases not matched to a gene: 2. The CDR3: CASSDEREADTQYF. CDR3 nucleotides: TGCGCCAGCAGTGATGAGCGGGAGGCAGATACGCAGTATTTT.

The sample holds one count of this clone. The rearrangement links TRBV30 to TRBJ2-1, with 8 bases aligning to TRBD1. V trimming: 0 bases; J trimming: 7 bases; junction bases outside the gene matches: 5. The CDR3 sequence is 14 residues long. In germline, CDR1 is GTSNPN, CDR2 SVGIG (reference sequence). The CDR3 nucleotides read TGTGCCTGGAGTGTAGGACAGGGAATGAATGAGCAGTTCTTC. Its translation is CAWSVGQGMNEQFF.

This chain uses TRBV27 with TRBJ2-1; D may be TRBD2 (6 bases). Germline loops: CDR1 MNHEY, CDR2 SMNVEV (reference sequence). V was trimmed by 4 bases and J by 5 bases, leaving 12 bases between them. This CDR3 has 14 residues. The CDR3 here is CASSWAGGDNEQFF. The CDR3 DNA follows: TGTGCCAGCAGTTGGGCCGGGGGAGACAATGAGCAGTTCTTC.

A remark on this clone: Different DNA sequences within this sample yield the same CDR3. The rearrangement uses TRBV25-1 and TRBJ2-5; perhaps TRBD2 as D (6 bases). Germline CDR1 reads MGHDK; CDR2 reads SYGVNS. The length of the CDR3 is 14 residues. The V end lost 5 bases, the J end lost 2 bases, and 12 bases lay between the germline ends. The CDR3 here is CASSLTEGQETQYF. The CDR3 region has the DNA TGTGCCAGCAGTCTGACGGAGGGGCAAGAGACCCAGTACTTC.

This chain connects TRBV9 to TRBJ1-1; 7 nucleotides align to TRBD1. CDR3 length: 15 residues. Germline trimming cut 4 bases from V and 4 bases from J; bases unmatched to any gene: 10. Germline CDR1 SGDLS, CDR2 YYNGEE. DNA for the CDR3: TGTGCCAGCAGCCCGGGGACAGCGACGCTCACTGAAGCTTTCTTT. Its translation: CASSPGTATLTEAFF.

The chain couples TRBV7-8 to TRBJ2-5; 7 bases line up with TRBD1. This CDR3 contains 15 residues. Germline V CDR1 and CDR2: SGHVS, FQNEAQ. Trimming took 4 bases from V and 1 from J; bases not matched to a gene: 6. This CDR3 reads CASSSKQGIQETQYF. The CDR3 coding sequence is TGTGCCAGCAGCTCAAAACAGGGGATCCAAGAGACCCAGTACTTC.

The chain links TRBV6-1 to TRBJ2-7; tentatively, D is TRBD1 or TRBD2 (5 bases each). Germline V gene sequence: CDR1 MNHNS, CDR2 SASEGT. Trimming took 2 bases from V and 0 from J, leaving 8 bases between them. The CDR3 has 14 amino acids. CDR3 nucleotides: TGTGCCAGCAGTGAAATGGGGACCTCCTACGAGCAGTACTTC. It codes for CASSEMGTSYEQYF.

The rearrangement links TRBV11-3 to TRBJ2-1; no definite D call. V was pared by 0 bases and J by 7 bases, with 13 bases between. Germline CDR1 and CDR2: SGHNT and YENEEA. The CDR3 is 15 amino acids. The CDR3 region has the DNA TGTGCCAGCAGCTTAGATGAGTGGGCAGGTAATGAGCAGTTCTTC. This sequence encodes CASSLDEWAGNEQFF.

The chain has TRBV30 and TRBJ2-5, with 10 positions matching TRBD2. The V gene end was trimmed by 1 base and the J gene end by 5 bases; junction bases not matched to a gene: 7. The CDR3 is made up of 15 amino acids. Germline CDR1 and CDR2: GTSNPN and SVGIG (reference sequence). The CDR3 DNA is TGTGCCTGGAGTGCCGGGACTAGCGACGCGGAGACCCAGTACTTC. It is translated as CAWSAGTSDAETQYF.

The gene calls are TRBV2 and TRBJ2-3; TRBD1 matches at 9 bases. The CDR3 is 16 amino acids. Germline V gives CDR1 SNHLY, CDR2 FYNNEI. Trimming cost V 5 bases and J 4 bases; bases outside gene matches: 10. In DNA form, the CDR3 reads TGTGCCAGCAGTAACCAACGGGACAGGGCATCAGATACGCAGTATTTT. It yields the protein CASSNQRDRASDTQYF.

The chain is built from TRBV6-1 and TRBJ2-7; weak D call: TRBD1 (7 bases). The CDR3 extends over 15 amino acids. Germline assignment: CDR1 MNHNS and CDR2 SASEGT. Trimming took 2 bases from V and 3 from J, leaving 14 bases between them. DNA for the CDR3: TGTGCCAGCAGTGAATCGGGCAGGGGGGTCTACGAGCAGTACTTC. Its protein is CASSESGRGVYEQYF.

On this clone itself: Other nucleotide sequences from this sample produce the same CDR3. This CDR3 reads CASSYSEGRYGYTF. CDR3 sequence (DNA): TGTGCCAGCAGTTACTCGGAGGGGAGGTATGGCTACACCTTC. V is TRBV6-5 and J is TRBJ1-2; maybe TRBD1 (5 bases). The CDR3 contains 14 residues. V was shortened by 0 bases and J by 5 bases, with 10 bases between the two germline ends. CDR1 MNHEY and CDR2 SVGAGI come from the germline V gene.

The chain carries TRBV7-9 and TRBJ2-7; TRBD1 might be the D (5 bases). Per the germline V gene, CDR1 is SEHNR and CDR2 is FQNEAQ (reference sequence). CDR3 length equals 15 residues. V lost 5 bases to trimming and J lost 0 bases, with 14 bases between them. CDR3 DNA sequence: TGTGCCAGCAGCCCAAAGGACCAGGGCTCCTACGAGCAGTACTTC. Its translation is CASSPKDQGSYEQYF. The variable domain in full, completed from reference TRBV7-9 and TRBJ2-7, reads DTGVSQNPRHKITKRGQNVTFRCDPISEHNRLYWYRQTLGQGPEFLTYFQNEAQLEKSRLLSDRFSAERPKGSFSTLEIQRTEQGDSAMYLCASSPKDQGSYEQYFGPGTRLTVT.

With respect to this clone: An end of the junction differs from the germline gene, which may be a read error. This chain joins TRBV5-1 and TRBJ2-5; D is perhaps TRBD1 (6 bases). Germline CDR1 and CDR2: SGHRS and YFSETQ. The CDR3 totals 13 residues. Here the CDR3 reads CVSRQDSQETQYF. The DNA of the CDR3 is TGCGTCAGCAGACAGGACAGTCAAGAGACCCAGTACTTC.

The sample holds one count of this clone. The sample contains more than one DNA sequence encoding this CDR3. This chain uses TRBV9 with TRBJ1-2, with TRBD1 matching 8 bases. Germline trimming cut 0 bases from V and 4 bases from J; bases unmatched to any gene: 2. The CDR3 has 14 amino acids. CDR1 is SGDLS, CDR2 YYNGEE, per germline. The CDR3 DNA sequence: TGTGCCAGCAGCGTAGACGGGACAGGCTATGGCTACACCTTC. Translating it yields CASSVDGTGYGYTF.

The genes are TRBV2 and TRBJ2-7; D gene ambiguous. This CDR3 has 15 residues. The V gene's germline CDR1 is SNHLY and CDR2 FYNNEI. V was clipped by 8 bases and J by 0 bases, with 17 bases between them. DNA for the CDR3: TGTGCCAGCCTTAACAAGCGCGGCAACTCCTACGAGCAGTACTTC. Translating gives CASLNKRGNSYEQYF.

The V call is TRBV11-2, the J call TRBJ1-3, with 9 bases identical to TRBD1. Losses at the gene ends were 1 base for V and 4 bases for J; bases not matched to a gene: 2. CDR3 length: 15 residues. Germline V lookup: CDR1 SGHAT, CDR2 FQNNGV. The CDR3 region is CASSLAQGAGNTIYF. For the CDR3, the DNA is TGTGCCAGCAGCTTAGCACAGGGGGCAGGAAACACCATATATTTT.

V gene TRBV11-2 combines with J gene TRBJ2-2, with D possibly being TRBD2 (6 bases). Trimming shortened V by 1 base and J by 2 bases, and 14 bases separated the two germline ends. The CDR3 spans 17 residues. Germline-derived CDR1 and CDR2 are SGHAT and FQNNGV. The CDR3 DNA sequence: TGTGCCAGCAGCTTAGCTAGTACCGGGACTAACACCGGGGAGCTGTTTTTT. Translating gives CASSLASTGTNTGELFF.

With respect to this clone: The sample carries other DNA sequences with the same CDR3. This chain joins TRBV30 and TRBJ2-3; no clear D gene. The CDR3 extends over 12 amino acids. Trimming removed 1 base from V and 1 base from J, with 3 bases in between. Germline CDR1 reads GTSNPN; CDR2 reads SVGIG (reference sequence). The CDR3 DNA reads TGTGCCTGGAGTGCAGGCACAGATACGCAGTATTTT. Its translation is CAWSAGTDTQYF.

V gene TRBV29-1 combines with J gene TRBJ2-3; no definite D call. Looked up from germline, CDR1 is SQVTM and CDR2 is ANQGSEA. The CDR3 covers 10 residues. V shed 5 bases and J shed 5 bases, with 5 bases lying between them. CDR3 in DNA: TGCAGCGTTAAGAGAGATACGCAGTATTTT. Protein product: CSVKRDTQYF.